Below are 18 T cell receptor beta chains sequenced from a single sample in a study of blood T cell repertoires in COVID-19. Using immunoSEQ multiplex PCR, the repertoire was profiled, and TCRdb retains in-frame clones only, with some absent. Among about 97,000 clones listed, around 90% were seen once. Sequences were obtained from peripheral blood. These receptors were taken from a woman aged 50 to 60 with COVID-19, enrolled during active disease.

The chain links TRBV28 to TRBJ1-5; D perhaps matches TRBD1 (6 bases). V dropped 5 bases and J dropped 6 bases, with 14 bases sitting between them. CDR3 size: 14 residues. Germline CDR1 MDHEN, CDR2 SYDVKM. This chain's CDR3 is CASSQGGLGQPQHF. The CDR3 DNA reads as TGTGCCAGCAGTCAAGGGGGTTTGGGTCAGCCCCAGCATTTT.

The V and J genes are TRBV29-1 and TRBJ2-5; the D gene is possibly TRBD1 (5 bases). The germline V and J ends were trimmed by 3 bases and 1 base, with 9 bases remaining between them. The germline V gene has CDR1 SQVTM and CDR2 ANQGSEA. The CDR3 consists of 13 residues. CDR3 sequence reads: CSVDRDSQETQYF. CDR3 in DNA: TGCAGCGTTGATAGAGACAGCCAAGAGACCCAGTACTTC.

The rearrangement links TRBV18 to TRBJ2-5, with 7 nucleotides matching TRBD2. With 4 bases clipped from V and 4 bases from J, the junction kept 6 bases outside the gene matches. The CDR3 consists of 14 residues. Germline CDR1 KGHSH, CDR2 LQKENI. The chain's CDR3 is CASSLAGGGETQYF. The CDR3 nucleotides read TGTGCCAGCTCACTGGCCGGCGGGGGAGAGACCCAGTACTTC.

This chain uses TRBV27 with TRBJ2-1; TRBD2 aligns across 11 bases. The CDR3 runs 15 residues. Per the germline V gene, CDR1 is MNHEY and CDR2 is SMNVEV (reference sequence). V lost 4 bases and J lost 4; bases outside the gene matches: 3. CDR3 in amino acids: CASSSLAGVYNEQFF. The CDR3 region has the DNA TGTGCCAGCAGTTCACTAGCGGGGGTGTACAATGAGCAGTTCTTC.

The chain has TRBV30 and TRBJ2-6, with D maybe TRBD2 (5 bases). The V end was cut by 3 bases, the J end by 1 base, with 10 bases between. Germline CDR1 reads GTSNPN; CDR2 reads SVGIG (reference sequence). The CDR3 spans 15 residues. As DNA, the CDR3 is TGTGCCTGGAGCCGAGGGCAGTCTGGGGCCAACGTCCTGACTTTC. Amino acids: CAWSRGQSGANVLTF. Full variable domain (missing parts from reference TRBV30 and TRBJ2-6): SQTIHQWPATLVQPVGSPLSLECTVEGTSNPNLYWYRQAAGRGLQLLFYSVGIGQISSEVPQNLSASRPQDRQFILSSKKLLLSDSGFYLCAWSRGQSGANVLTFGAGSRLTVL.

The chain combines TRBV3-1 (or the pseudogene TRBV3-2) with TRBJ1-1; no firm D call. Germline V CDR1 and CDR2: LGHDT, YNNKEL (reference sequence). The CDR3 consists of 16 residues. Trimming pared 0 bases from V and 1 base from J, leaving 12 bases between. CDR3 loop: CASSQDPGRENTEAFF. The CDR3 nucleotides read TGTGCCAGCAGCCAAGATCCGGGTCGAGAGAACACTGAAGCTTTCTTT.

The chain is built from TRBV6-5 and TRBJ1-1; D ambiguous. Trimming pared 11 bases from V and 0 bases from J, leaving 13 bases between. The germline CDR1 and CDR2 sequences are MNHEY and SVGAGI. The CDR3 contains 13 residues. CDR3 nucleotides: TGTGCCGTTGGCGGGCATTTGAACACTGAAGCTTTCTTT. Translating gives CAVGGHLNTEAFF.

V usage is TRBV5-1 and J usage is TRBJ2-1; TRBD1 matches 9 bases. Germline lookup yields CDR1 SGHRS and CDR2 YFSETQ. The ends lost 0 bases at V and 8 bases at J; junction bases unmatched: 12. The CDR3 has 17 residues. In nucleotides, the CDR3 is TGCGCCAGCAGCTTGGGGCCAAGCGGGACAGGGTCGTATGAGCAGTTCTTC. Translating gives CASSLGPSGTGSYEQFF.

This clone was seen a few times. The chain couples TRBV19 to TRBJ1-5; TRBD1 is a possible D gene (6 bases). There are 13 residues in the CDR3. With 5 bases removed from V and 4 bases from J, the gap between germline ends came to 9 bases. From germline, CDR1 is LNHDA and CDR2 SQIVND (reference sequence). In DNA form, the CDR3 reads TGTGCCAGTAGTGAACAGGGAAATCAGCCCCAGCATTTT. Amino acids: CASSEQGNQPQHF. Full variable domain (missing parts from reference TRBV19 and TRBJ1-5): DGGITQSPKYLFRKEGQNVTLSCEQNLNHDAMYWYRQDPGQGLRLIYYSQIVNDFQKGDIAEGYSVSREKKESFPLTVTSAQKNPTAFYLCASSEQGNQPQHFGDGTRLSIL.

The gene calls are TRBV18 and TRBJ2-3, with 10 nucleotides matching TRBD2. V dropped 3 bases and J dropped 4; count of bases not matched to a gene: 4. CDR3 length equals 15 residues. Germline assignment: CDR1 KGHSH and CDR2 LQKENI. The CDR3 nucleotides read TGTGCCAGCTCACCCCCGGGACTAGCGTCAGATACGCAGTATTTT. It codes for CASSPPGLASDTQYF.

The rearrangement links TRBV2 to TRBJ2-7, with 10 bases matching TRBD2. CDR1 and CDR2 (germline): SNHLY, FYNNEI. The CDR3 is 14 amino acids. V shed 4 bases, J shed 5 bases, and the junction held 5 bases outside the gene matches. DNA of the CDR3: TGTGCCAGCAGTGTTCGGCTAGCGGGGGACGAGCAGTACTTC. Translating it yields CASSVRLAGDEQYF.

The gene calls are TRBV11-1 and TRBJ1-2, with TRBD1 as a possible D gene (5 bases). CDR1 is SGHAT, CDR2 FQDESV, per germline (reference sequence). This CDR3 contains 13 residues. Trimming left V 4 bases short and J 1 base short, with 7 bases between. The CDR3 reads CASSWDFNYGYTF. The CDR3 coding sequence is TGTGCCAGCAGCTGGGACTTTAACTATGGCTACACCTTC.

This rearrangement joins TRBV6-5 to TRBJ2-3; 7 bases match TRBD2. This CDR3 comprises 14 residues. Germline CDR1 is MNHEY and CDR2 is SVGAGI. V dropped 10 bases and J dropped 2; count of bases not matched to a gene: 9. CDR3 in DNA: TGTGCCACCCAGCCGGGACTACACACAGATACGCAGTATTTT. Translated, it gives CATQPGLHTDTQYF.

This chain uses TRBV7-9 with TRBJ1-1; D is undetermined. The CDR3 spans 14 residues. Germline CDR1 is SEHNR and CDR2 is FQNEAQ (reference sequence). The germline V and J ends were trimmed by 1 base and 1 base, with 7 bases remaining between them. CDR3: CASSLGGENTEAFF. The CDR3 DNA reads as TGTGCCAGCAGCTTAGGCGGAGAGAACACTGAAGCTTTCTTT. Using reference TRBV7-9 and TRBJ1-1 for the parts outside the CDR3, the full variable domain is DTGVSQNPRHKITKRGQNVTFRCDPISEHNRLYWYRQTLGQGPEFLTYFQNEAQLEKSRLLSDRFSAERPKGSFSTLEIQRTEQGDSAMYLCASSLGGENTEAFFGQGTRLTVV.

The chain carries TRBV29-1 and TRBJ2-3, with D perhaps TRBD2 (6 bases). The ends were cut back, 4 bases at V and 3 bases at J, with 14 bases in the middle. CDR3 size: 14 residues. Germline CDR1 and CDR2: SQVTM and ANQGSEA. CDR3 amino acids: CSVGRGAGTDTQYF. The DNA for the CDR3 is TGCAGCGTTGGGCGAGGGGCGGGGACAGATACGCAGTATTTT.

The chain employs TRBV19 and TRBJ2-5, with 7 bases aligning to TRBD2. The CDR3 length is 11 residues. Germline CDR1 is LNHDA and CDR2 is SQIVND (reference sequence). V lost 9 bases to trimming and J lost 5 bases; unmatched junction nucleotides: 3. The CDR3 coding sequence is TGTGCCAGCCAACTAGCGGAGACCCAGTACTTC. Translation gives CASQLAETQYF.

The rearrangement joins TRBV7-9 to TRBJ1-6; D possibly corresponds to TRBD1 (5 bases). The germline V and J ends were trimmed by 3 bases and 3 bases, with 9 bases remaining between them. The CDR3 length is 15 residues. In germline, CDR1 is SEHNR, CDR2 FQNEAQ (reference sequence). This CDR3 reads CASSFTGVYNSPLHF. For the CDR3, the DNA is TGTGCCAGCAGCTTTACAGGAGTCTATAATTCACCCCTCCACTTT.

The rearrangement links TRBV4-3 to TRBJ1-4; D not resolved. The length of the CDR3 is 15 residues. V was clipped by 4 bases and J by 0 bases, with 9 bases between them. The germline V gene encodes CDR1 LGHNA and CDR2 YSLEER. The chain's CDR3 is CASSPTQATNEKLFF. For the CDR3, the DNA is TGCGCCAGCAGCCCGACCCAGGCAACTAATGAAAAACTGTTTTTT.